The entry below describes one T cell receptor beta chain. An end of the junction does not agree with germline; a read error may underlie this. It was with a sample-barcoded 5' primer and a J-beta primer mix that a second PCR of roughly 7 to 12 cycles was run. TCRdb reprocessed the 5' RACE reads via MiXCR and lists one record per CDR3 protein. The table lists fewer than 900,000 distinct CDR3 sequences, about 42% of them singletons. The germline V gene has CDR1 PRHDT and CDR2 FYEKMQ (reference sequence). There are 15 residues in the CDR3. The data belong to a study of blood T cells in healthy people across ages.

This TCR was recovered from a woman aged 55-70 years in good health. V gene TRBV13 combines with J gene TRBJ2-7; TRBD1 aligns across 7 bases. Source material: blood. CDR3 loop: CVSSSPSTGFHEQYF. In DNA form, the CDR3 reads TGTGTCAGCAGCTCCCCATCGACAGGGTTCCACGAGCAGTACTTC.